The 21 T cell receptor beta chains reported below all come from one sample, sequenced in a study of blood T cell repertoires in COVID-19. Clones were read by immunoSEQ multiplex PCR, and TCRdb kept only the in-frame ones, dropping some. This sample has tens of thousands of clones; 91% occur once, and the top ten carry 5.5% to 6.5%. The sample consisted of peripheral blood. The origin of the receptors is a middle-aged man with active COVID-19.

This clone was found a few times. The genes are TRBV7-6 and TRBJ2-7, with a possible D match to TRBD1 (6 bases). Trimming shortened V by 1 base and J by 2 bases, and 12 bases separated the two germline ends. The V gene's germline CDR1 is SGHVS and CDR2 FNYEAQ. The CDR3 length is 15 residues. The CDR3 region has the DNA TGTGCCAGCAGCTTAGGCACAGGGAAAACCTACGAGCAGTACTTC. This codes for CASSLGTGKTYEQYF.

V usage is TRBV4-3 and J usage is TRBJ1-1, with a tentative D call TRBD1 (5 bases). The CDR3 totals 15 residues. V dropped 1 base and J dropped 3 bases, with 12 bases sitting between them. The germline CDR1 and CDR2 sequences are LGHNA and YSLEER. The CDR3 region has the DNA TGCGCCAGCAGCCAAGGAGCGACAGTGGACACTGAAGCTTTCTTT. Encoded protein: CASSQGATVDTEAFF.

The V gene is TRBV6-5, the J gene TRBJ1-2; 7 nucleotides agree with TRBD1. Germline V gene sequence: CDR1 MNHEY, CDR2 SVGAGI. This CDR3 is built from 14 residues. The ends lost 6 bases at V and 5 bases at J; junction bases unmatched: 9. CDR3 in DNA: TGTGCCAGCAGCCAGAACCCACAGGGGTATGGCTACACCTTC. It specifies CASSQNPQGYGYTF.

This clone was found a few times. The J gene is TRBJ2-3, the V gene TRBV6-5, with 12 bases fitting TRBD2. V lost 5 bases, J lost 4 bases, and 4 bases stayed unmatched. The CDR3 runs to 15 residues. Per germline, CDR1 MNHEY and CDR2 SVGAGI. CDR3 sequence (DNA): TGTGCCAGCAGTCGACTAGCGGGAGAGGCAGATACGCAGTATTTT. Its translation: CASSRLAGEADTQYF.

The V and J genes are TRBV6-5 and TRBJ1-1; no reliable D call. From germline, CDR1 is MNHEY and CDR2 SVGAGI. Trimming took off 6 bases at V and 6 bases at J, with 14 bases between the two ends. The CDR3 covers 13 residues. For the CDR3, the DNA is TGTGCCAGCAGCTCCACGGTCCCCGCTGAAGCTTTCTTT. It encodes CASSSTVPAEAFF.

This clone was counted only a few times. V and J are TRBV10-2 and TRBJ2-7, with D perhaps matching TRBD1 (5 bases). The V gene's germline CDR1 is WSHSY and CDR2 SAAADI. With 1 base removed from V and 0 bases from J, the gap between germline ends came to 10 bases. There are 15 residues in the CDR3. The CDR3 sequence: CASSEYRNYSYEQYF. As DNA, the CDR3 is TGCGCCAGCAGTGAGTACAGGAACTACTCCTACGAGCAGTACTTC.

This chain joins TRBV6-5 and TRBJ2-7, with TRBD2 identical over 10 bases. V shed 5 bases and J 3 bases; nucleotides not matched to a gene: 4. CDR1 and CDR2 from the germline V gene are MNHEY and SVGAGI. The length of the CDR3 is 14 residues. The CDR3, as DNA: TGTGCCAGCAGTCGGTCTAGCGGGGGCTACGAGCAGTACTTC. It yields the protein CASSRSSGGYEQYF.

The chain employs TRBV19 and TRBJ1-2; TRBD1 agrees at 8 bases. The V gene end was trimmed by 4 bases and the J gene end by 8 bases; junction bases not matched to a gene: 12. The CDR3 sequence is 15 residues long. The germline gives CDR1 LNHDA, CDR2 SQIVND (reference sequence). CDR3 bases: TGTGCCAGTAGTACAATCAGGGGGCTGGCGGAGGGCTACACCTTC. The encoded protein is CASSTIRGLAEGYTF.

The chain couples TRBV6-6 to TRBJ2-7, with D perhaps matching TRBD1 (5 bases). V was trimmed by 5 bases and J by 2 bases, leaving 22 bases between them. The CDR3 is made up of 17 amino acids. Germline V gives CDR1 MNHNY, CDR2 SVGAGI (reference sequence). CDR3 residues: CASSHGQGQPKTYEQYF. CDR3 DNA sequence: TGTGCCAGCAGTCATGGGCAGGGTCAACCCAAGACCTACGAGCAGTACTTC.

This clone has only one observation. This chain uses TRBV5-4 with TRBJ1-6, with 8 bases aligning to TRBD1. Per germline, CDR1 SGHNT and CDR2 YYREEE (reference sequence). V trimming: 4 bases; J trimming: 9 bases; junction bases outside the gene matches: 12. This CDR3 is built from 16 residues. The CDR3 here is CASSAPRQGTGSPLHF. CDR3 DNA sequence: TGTGCCAGCAGCGCCCCCAGACAGGGGACGGGTTCACCCCTCCACTTT.

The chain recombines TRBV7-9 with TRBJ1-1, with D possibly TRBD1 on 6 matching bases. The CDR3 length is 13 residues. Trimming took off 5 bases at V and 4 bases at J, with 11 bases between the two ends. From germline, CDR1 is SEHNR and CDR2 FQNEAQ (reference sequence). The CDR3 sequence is CASSPRGVTEAFF. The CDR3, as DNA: TGTGCCAGCAGCCCCAGGGGTGTCACTGAAGCTTTCTTT.

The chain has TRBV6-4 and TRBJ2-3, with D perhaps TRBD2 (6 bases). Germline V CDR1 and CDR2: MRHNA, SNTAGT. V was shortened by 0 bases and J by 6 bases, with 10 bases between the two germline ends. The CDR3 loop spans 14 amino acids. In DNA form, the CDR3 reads TGTGCCAGCAGTGACTCGCGGGATCTGGATACGCAGTATTTT. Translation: CASSDSRDLDTQYF.

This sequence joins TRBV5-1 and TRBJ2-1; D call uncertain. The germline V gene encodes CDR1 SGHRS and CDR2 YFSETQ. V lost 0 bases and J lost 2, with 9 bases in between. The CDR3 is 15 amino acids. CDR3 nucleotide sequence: TGCGCCAGCAGCTTGGGACACCGAGCCTACAATGAGCAGTTCTTC. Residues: CASSLGHRAYNEQFF.

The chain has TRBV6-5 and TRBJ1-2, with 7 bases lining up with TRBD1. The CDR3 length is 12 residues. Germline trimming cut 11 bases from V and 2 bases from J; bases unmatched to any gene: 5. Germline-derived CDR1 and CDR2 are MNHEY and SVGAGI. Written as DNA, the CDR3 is TGTGCCGTCGGGGACAGAAACTATGGCTACACCTTC. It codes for CAVGDRNYGYTF.

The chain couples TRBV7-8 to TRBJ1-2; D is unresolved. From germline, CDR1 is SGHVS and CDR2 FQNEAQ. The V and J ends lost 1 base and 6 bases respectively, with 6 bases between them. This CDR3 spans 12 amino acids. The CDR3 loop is CASSLDQDGYTF. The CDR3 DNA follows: TGTGCCAGCAGCTTAGATCAGGATGGCTACACCTTC.

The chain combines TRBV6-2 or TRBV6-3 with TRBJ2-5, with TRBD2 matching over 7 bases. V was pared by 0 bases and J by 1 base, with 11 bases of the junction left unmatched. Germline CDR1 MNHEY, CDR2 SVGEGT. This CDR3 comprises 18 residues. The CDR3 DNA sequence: TGTGCCAGCAGTTACTCGATAGGGAGGGCAGGAGCCCAAGAGACCCAGTACTTC. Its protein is CASSYSIGRAGAQETQYF.

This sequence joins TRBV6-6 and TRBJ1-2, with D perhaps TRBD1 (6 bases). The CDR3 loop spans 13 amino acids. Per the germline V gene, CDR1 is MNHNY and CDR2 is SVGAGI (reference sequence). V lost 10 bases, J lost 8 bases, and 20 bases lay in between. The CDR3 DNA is TGTGCCACAAACAGGGATAACTATGAGGGCTACACCTTC. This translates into CATNRDNYEGYTF.

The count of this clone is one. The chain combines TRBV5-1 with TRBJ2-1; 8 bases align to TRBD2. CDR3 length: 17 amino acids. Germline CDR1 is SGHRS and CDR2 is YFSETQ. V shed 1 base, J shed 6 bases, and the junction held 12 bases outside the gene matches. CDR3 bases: TGCGCCAGCAGCTTGCCAAGCTCTACTAGCGGACTCAATGAGCAGTTCTTC. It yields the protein CASSLPSSTSGLNEQFF.

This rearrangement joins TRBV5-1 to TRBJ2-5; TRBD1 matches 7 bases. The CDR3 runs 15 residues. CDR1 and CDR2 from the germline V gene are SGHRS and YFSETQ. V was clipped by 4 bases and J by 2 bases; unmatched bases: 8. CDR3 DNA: TGCGCCAGCAGCGCGACAGGGATGGGGCAAGAGACCCAGTACTTC. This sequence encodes CASSATGMGQETQYF.

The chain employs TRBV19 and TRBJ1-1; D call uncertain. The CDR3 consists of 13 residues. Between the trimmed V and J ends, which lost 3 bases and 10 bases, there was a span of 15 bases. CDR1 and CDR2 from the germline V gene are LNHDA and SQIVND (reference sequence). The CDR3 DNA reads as TGTGCCAGTAGTATCGACGGGTTCGGGATAGCTTTCTTT. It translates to CASSIDGFGIAFF.

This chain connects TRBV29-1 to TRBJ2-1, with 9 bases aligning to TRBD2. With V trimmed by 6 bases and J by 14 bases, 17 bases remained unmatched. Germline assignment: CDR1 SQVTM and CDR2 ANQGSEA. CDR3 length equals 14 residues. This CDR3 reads CSVAPSAGGDLEFF. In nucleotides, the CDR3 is TGCAGCGTCGCACCTAGTGCGGGAGGGGACCTGGAGTTCTTC.